Each of the 24 T cell receptor beta chains below was sequenced from the same sample in a study of shared clonotypes between healthy human individuals. Repertoires were generated with immunoSEQ multiplex PCR, while TCRdb's copy carries only in-frame clones and drops some. The sample has about 500,000 clones, roughly three quarters seen once; the top ten hold about 12%. Sequenced: PBMCs. Receptor source: a woman between 35 and 50 years old in good health. Some clones in this sample may be carry-over from other donors' samples.

This sequence joins TRBV18 and TRBJ1-2; no reliable D call. Looked up from germline, CDR1 is KGHSH and CDR2 is LQKENI. V lost 2 bases and J lost 3, with 13 bases in between. The CDR3 runs to 15 residues. DNA for the CDR3: TGTGCCAGCTCACCAACGTCACAGAGGGACTATGGCTACACCTTC. Translation: CASSPTSQRDYGYTF.

The chain recombines TRBV7-2 with TRBJ2-1; no clear D gene. V gave up 0 bases and J gave up 9 bases, with 6 bases separating them. The CDR3 contains 12 residues. Germline V CDR1 and CDR2: SGHTA, FQGNSA. The CDR3 nucleotides read TGTGCCAGCAGCTTAGCGGTAGGTGAGCAGTTCTTC. Residues: CASSLAVGEQFF.

This clone occurred a few times. The genes are TRBV5-6 and TRBJ2-7; TRBD1 matches at 8 bases. V shed 3 bases, J shed 5 bases, and the junction held 7 bases outside the gene matches. Germline V CDR1 and CDR2: SGHDT, YYEEEE. CDR3 length: 14 amino acids. CDR3 residues: CASSWGAGGNEQYF. As DNA, the CDR3 is TGTGCCAGCAGCTGGGGCGCAGGGGGCAACGAGCAGTACTTC.

This rearrangement joins TRBV4-3 to TRBJ2-1, with D maybe TRBD2 (6 bases). Between the trimmed V and J ends, which lost 2 bases and 10 bases, there was a span of 15 bases. Germline V gene sequence: CDR1 LGHNA, CDR2 YSLEER. The CDR3 covers 14 residues. The CDR3 loop is CASSQLGRAGEQFF. CDR3 DNA sequence: TGCGCCAGCAGCCAATTGGGGAGAGCGGGCGAGCAGTTCTTC.

This chain joins TRBV10-3 and TRBJ2-7, with D possibly matching TRBD2 (5 bases). Germline assignment: CDR1 ENHRY and CDR2 SYGVKD. Trimming stripped 7 bases from V and 0 bases from J, with 13 bases between. The CDR3 totals 14 residues. The CDR3 coding sequence is TGTGCCATCAACGGAGGATTCAACTCCTACGAGCAGTACTTC. Protein sequence: CAINGGFNSYEQYF.

This clone showed up just a few times. This sequence joins TRBV6-4 and TRBJ2-5; 11 bases match TRBD2. The trim removed 6 bases at V and 0 bases at J, leaving 3 bases unmatched. In germline, CDR1 is MRHNA, CDR2 SNTAGT. The CDR3 covers 15 residues. CDR3 amino acids: CASSLLAGDQETQYF. The CDR3 DNA follows: TGTGCCAGCAGCCTACTAGCGGGAGACCAAGAGACCCAGTACTTC.

The rearrangement joins TRBV2 to TRBJ1-5; 9 bases line up with TRBD1. J lost 3 bases, V lost 6 bases, and 6 bases had no gene match. CDR3 size: 15 residues. Per germline, CDR1 SNHLY and CDR2 FYNNEI. Here the CDR3 DNA reads TGTGCCAGCAGATCGTGGACAGGGGACAATCAGCCCCAGCATTTT. It codes for CASRSWTGDNQPQHF.

The chain links TRBV7-9 to TRBJ1-2, with D possibly matching TRBD1 (6 bases). CDR1 is SEHNR and CDR2 is FQNEAQ in the germline V gene (reference sequence). The CDR3 extends over 16 amino acids. The germline V and J ends were trimmed by 3 bases and 4 bases, with 18 bases remaining between them. The CDR3 DNA reads TGTGCCAGCAGCTTGTCCTTTCCAGGGGCTGGCTATGGCTACACCTTC. Translated, it gives CASSLSFPGAGYGYTF.

The rearrangement uses TRBV28 and TRBJ2-3; D uncertain. The germline V gene encodes CDR1 MDHEN and CDR2 SYDVKM. The CDR3 loop spans 16 amino acids. Trimming left V 2 bases short and J 0 bases short, with 12 bases between. In DNA, the CDR3 is TGTGCCAGCAGTTTAGGACCAGGATCTAGCACAGATACGCAGTATTTT. It encodes CASSLGPGSSTDTQYF.

This chain uses TRBV6-1 with TRBJ2-1; TRBD2 matches 7 bases. Germline V lookup: CDR1 MNHNS, CDR2 SASEGT. The CDR3 has 13 amino acids. Unmatched junction bases numbered 2, after V lost 4 bases and J lost 5 bases. The CDR3 sequence: CASSASGDNEQFF. Here the CDR3 DNA reads TGTGCCAGCAGTGCAAGCGGGGACAATGAGCAGTTCTTC.

The chain links TRBV4-3 to TRBJ2-7, with D possibly TRBD2 on 6 matching bases. CDR1 and CDR2 from the germline V gene are LGHNA and YSLEER. CDR3 length: 13 residues. V lost 0 bases and J lost 7, with 10 bases in between. This CDR3 reads CASSQEVRGEQYF. The CDR3 nucleotides read TGCGCCAGCAGCCAAGAGGTCCGGGGGGAGCAGTACTTC.

This clone showed up just once. A clone one base away is much larger, so this may be a read error. The chain carries TRBV19 and TRBJ2-1, with a tentative D call TRBD1 (5 bases). The CDR3 runs to 16 residues. From germline, CDR1 is LNHDA and CDR2 SQIVND (reference sequence). Trimming pared 4 bases from V and 2 bases from J, leaving 15 bases between. CDR3 nucleotides: TGTGCCAGTAGTAGGGGCGCGGAACGACCCTACAATGAGCAGTTCTTC. Amino acid sequence: CASSRGAERPYNEQFF.

This clone has just a few counts. The rearrangement joins TRBV19 to TRBJ1-3; 8 nucleotides match TRBD1. The CDR3 length is 16 residues. Germline V gives CDR1 LNHDA, CDR2 SQIVND (reference sequence). V gave up 7 bases and J gave up 1 base; unmatched junction bases: 9. The CDR3 reads CASKRTGQPSGNTIYF. The CDR3 DNA reads as TGTGCCAGTAAAAGGACAGGGCAACCATCTGGAAACACCATATATTTT.

The chain couples TRBV9 to TRBJ2-3, with 11 bases aligning to TRBD2. The CDR3 has 16 amino acids. The V and J ends lost 4 bases and 3 bases, in that order; junction bases with no gene match: 7. Germline V gene sequence: CDR1 SGDLS, CDR2 YYNGEE. CDR3 loop: CASSLQGTSGTDTQYF. Here the CDR3 DNA reads TGTGCCAGCAGCCTACAGGGGACTAGCGGTACAGATACGCAGTATTTT.

This clone showed up just a few times. V and J are TRBV10-3 and TRBJ1-2; no firm D call. The CDR3 runs to 12 residues. V was cut by 3 bases and J by 6 bases, with 8 bases left in between. Germline V gives CDR1 ENHRY, CDR2 SYGVKD. The CDR3 protein is CAISDGEDGYTF. For the CDR3, the DNA is TGTGCCATCAGTGACGGGGAGGATGGCTACACCTTC.

This clone was seen only a few times. CDR3 coding DNA: TGCGCCAGCAGCTTGATGACAGGGGGAGGCTACGAGCAGTACTTC. It specifies CASSLMTGGGYEQYF. V gene TRBV5-1 combines with J gene TRBJ2-7, with 9 bases lining up with TRBD1. Trimming cost V 1 base and J 3 bases; bases outside gene matches: 5. The CDR3 has 15 amino acids. Germline V gives CDR1 SGHRS, CDR2 YFSETQ.

The V and J genes are TRBV4-2 and TRBJ2-1; D possibly corresponds to TRBD1 (5 bases). Trimming pared 5 bases from V and 5 bases from J, leaving 13 bases between. Germline CDR1 and CDR2: LGHNA and YNFKEQ. The CDR3 contains 14 residues. Written as DNA, the CDR3 is TGTGCCAGCAGCTTTCGGTTAGGGGACAATGAGCAGTTCTTC. As protein: CASSFRLGDNEQFF.

The rearrangement uses TRBV7-9 and TRBJ1-1, with unresolved D. V was shortened by 3 bases and J by 4 bases, with 9 bases between the two germline ends. CDR3 size: 13 residues. Germline CDR1 is SEHNR and CDR2 is FQNEAQ (reference sequence). This CDR3 is CASSLEGLTEAFF. The CDR3 region has the DNA TGTGCCAGCAGCTTGGAAGGGCTCACTGAAGCTTTCTTT. Using reference TRBV7-9 and TRBJ1-1 for the parts outside the CDR3, the full variable domain is DTGVSQNPRHKITKRGQNVTFRCDPISEHNRLYWYRQTLGQGPEFLTYFQNEAQLEKSRLLSDRFSAERPKGSFSTLEIQRTEQGDSAMYLCASSLEGLTEAFFGQGTRLTVV.

This clone has only a few counts. The rearrangement links TRBV6-1 to TRBJ1-2; D not resolved. Germline V gene sequence: CDR1 MNHNS, CDR2 SASEGT. Deletions cut 4 bases from V and 2 bases from J, with 14 bases between. The CDR3 totals 15 residues. The CDR3 reads CASSVQPQANYGYTF. For the CDR3, the DNA is TGTGCCAGCAGTGTTCAACCCCAGGCGAACTATGGCTACACCTTC.

On this clone: A far larger clone is a single base away, which makes a read error likely. The chain employs TRBV15 and TRBJ1-2; 7 bases agree with TRBD1. The length of the CDR3 is 15 residues. Germline CDR1 and CDR2: LNHNV and YYDKDF (reference sequence). With V trimmed by 4 bases and J by 0 bases, 5 bases remained unmatched. CDR3: CATSIQGGTNYGYTF. The CDR3 region has the DNA TGTGCCACCAGCATTCAGGGGGGCACTAACTATGGCTACACCTTC.

CDR3 region: CASSPTGRKGHGYTF. The CDR3 coding sequence is TGTGCCAGCAGCCCCACAGGAAGGAAGGGGCACGGCTACACCTTC. The rearrangement uses TRBV11-2 and TRBJ1-2; perhaps TRBD1 as D (5 bases). V was trimmed by 5 bases and J by 8 bases, leaving 21 bases between them. The CDR3 covers 15 residues. The V gene's germline CDR1 is SGHAT and CDR2 FQNNGV.

The CDR3: CSVGGGQTQYF. The CDR3 DNA reads TGCAGCGTTGGCGGGGGGCAGACCCAGTACTTC. The V call is TRBV29-1, the J call TRBJ2-5, with 8 bases matching TRBD2. The CDR3 length is 11 residues. Germline V gives CDR1 SQVTM, CDR2 ANQGSEA. The V gene end was trimmed by 4 bases and the J gene end by 6 bases; junction bases not matched to a gene: 1.

With regard to this clone: A far larger clone is just one base off, so this is likely a read error. The CDR3 reads CVSSPGGQGGVWETQYF. The CDR3 region has the DNA TGCGTCAGCAGCCCCGGCGGGCAGGGGGGCGTGTGGGAGACCCAGTACTTC. The chain links TRBV5-1 to TRBJ2-5; tentative D call: TRBD1 (7 bases). This CDR3 comprises 17 residues. Germline V CDR1 and CDR2: SGHRS, YFSETQ.

The V gene is TRBV4-2, the J gene TRBJ2-2; 13 bases line up with TRBD2. The CDR3 spans 20 residues. The V segment lost 1 base and the J segment 4 bases; nucleotides outside the gene matches: 12. Per the germline V gene, CDR1 is LGHNA and CDR2 is YNFKEQ. CDR3 bases: TGTGCCAGCAGCCAAGTTCGGAGGGGACTAGCGGGATCTAGCACCGGGGAGCTGTTTTTT. This gives the protein CASSQVRRGLAGSSTGELFF.